The TCR beta chain under discussion was sequenced for a study of metastatic and nonmetastatic thyroid tumors. Whole-study context: Samples came from malignant and benign thyroid patients, and repertoires were compared across blood and tumor or nodule tissue. Study results and caveats: Malignant thyroid tumors reportedly exceeded benign nodules significantly in TCR beta diversity, with the difference appearing in blood and tumor.

No treatment had been given to any patient before thyroid surgery. In its sample, this clone is medium-sized (0.01 to 0.1%). Its antigen is unknown. The CDR3 spans 13 residues. Per germline, CDR1 SGHRS and CDR2 YFSETQ. V gave up 0 bases and J gave up 6 bases, with 7 bases separating them. Original processing notes: Between-group CDR3 differences, defined by clinicopathological status, yielded a distant-metastasis classifier for papillary thyroid cancer. TCRdb re-called clones via MiXCR from the PCR reads. For this entry, the V and J calls and clone size follow TCRdb and not the study's own pipeline. This sample has 15,000 to 20,000 clones; 15% to 18% occur once, and the top ten carry 15% to 20%.

This clonotype was obtained from a female donor with papillary thyroid cancer or a benign thyroid nodule (not recorded which). Some clones in this sample may be carry-over from other donors' samples. V and J are TRBV5-1 and TRBJ2-1; D unclear. Sequencing used blood. The CDR3 DNA sequence: TGCGCCAGCAGCTTGGGATGGGGCAATGAGCAGTTCTTC. It is translated as CASSLGWGNEQFF.